This T cell receptor beta chain is from a study of graft-versus-host responses after intestinal transplantation. This CDR3 region has 17 residues. Germline loops: CDR1 PRHDT, CDR2 FYEKMQ (reference sequence). Between the trimmed V and J ends, which lost 4 bases and 2 bases, there was a span of 21 bases. Details on this clone: Its antigen remains unidentified.

Profiling relied on immunoSEQ multiplex PCR, and the TCRdb table lists in-frame clones only, not all of them. The sample yields some 76,000 clones, around 90% seen once. The receptor was isolated from a human donor who was the organ donor for an intestinal transplant. The chain recombines TRBV13 with TRBJ2-7; D may be TRBD1 (6 bases). The material was unstimulated CD8+ T cells sorted from spleen or lymph node cells, obtained before transplant. The DNA for the CDR3 is TGTGCCAGCAGCTCCATTAAACAGGGTTCCTGGGCCTACGAGCAGTACTTC. Protein: CASSSIKQGSWAYEQYF.